Following are 8 T cell receptor beta chains from one sample sequenced in a study of OX40 agonist ivuxolimab in advanced cancers. Profiled with immunoSEQ multiplex PCR; TCRdb holds only in-frame clones, not every one. The profile shows tens of thousands of clones, roughly 88% of them singletons. The sequenced sample was CD4+ or CD8+ T cells sorted from blood, obtained in a trial of the OX40 agonist ivuxolimab. These receptors were obtained from an adult with an advanced solid tumor such as melanoma, head and neck, liver or kidney cancer.

This chain uses TRBV28 with TRBJ2-7; no definite D call. CDR3 length equals 10 residues. V shed 10 bases and J shed 1 base, with 5 bases lying between them. In germline, CDR1 is MDHEN, CDR2 SYDVKM. The CDR3 nucleotides are TGTGCCACCGGGTCCTACGAGCAGTACTTC. It yields the protein CATGSYEQYF.

The chain joins TRBV6-1 to TRBJ1-5; D gene uncertain. The V gene's germline CDR1 is MNHNS and CDR2 SASEGT. The V gene lost 2 bases and the J gene lost 3 bases, with 11 bases spanning the gap. The CDR3 has 15 residues. The CDR3 DNA reads as TGTGCCAGCAGTGAATTGGGAGGTTACAATCAGCCCCAGCATTTT. The encoded protein is CASSELGGYNQPQHF.

The rearrangement joins TRBV7-2 to TRBJ1-5; D gene uncertain. CDR3 length: 14 amino acids. Between the trimmed V and J ends, which lost 1 base and 3 bases, there was a span of 7 bases. The germline gives CDR1 SGHTA, CDR2 FQGNSA. The CDR3, as DNA: TGTGCCAGCAGCTTAGAAGGCTCCAATCAGCCCCAGCATTTT. Translated: CASSLEGSNQPQHF.

The genes are TRBV2 and TRBJ1-6; D remains ambiguous. Per the germline V gene, CDR1 is SNHLY and CDR2 is FYNNEI. V lost 0 bases, J lost 0 bases, and 6 bases lay in between. This CDR3 region has 16 residues. The CDR3 spells CASSEARGSYNSPLHF. Here the CDR3 DNA reads TGTGCCAGCAGTGAAGCGCGGGGCTCCTATAATTCACCCCTCCACTTT.

The gene calls are TRBV30 and TRBJ1-3; D gene unclear. The germline CDR1 and CDR2 sequences are GTSNPN and SVGIG (reference sequence). Trimming pared 0 bases from V and 1 base from J, leaving 1 base between. The CDR3 totals 12 residues. The chain's CDR3 is CAWSVSGNTIYF. The CDR3 region has the DNA TGTGCCTGGAGTGTATCTGGAAACACCATATATTTT.

The chain links TRBV5-4 to TRBJ1-1; TRBD1 might be the D (5 bases). CDR3 length: 14 amino acids. The germline V and J ends were trimmed by 4 bases and 0 bases, with 10 bases remaining between them. The V gene's germline CDR1 is SGHNT and CDR2 YYREEE (reference sequence). Written as DNA, the CDR3 is TGTGCCAGCAGCGCCTCAGGGATGAACACTGAAGCTTTCTTT. It translates to CASSASGMNTEAFF. The variable domain in full, with the rest retrieved from reference TRBV5-4 and TRBJ1-1, is ETGVTQSPTHLIKTRGQQVTLRCSSQSGHNTVSWYQQALGQGPQFIFQYYREEENGRGNFPPRFSGLQFPNYSSELNVNALELDDSALYLCASSASGMNTEAFFGQGTRLTVV.

J is TRBJ2-3 and V is TRBV9; unclear D gene. Trimming stripped 4 bases from V and 5 bases from J, with 14 bases between. Germline V gene lookup returns CDR1 SGDLS and CDR2 YYNGEE. The length of the CDR3 is 14 residues. CDR3 DNA: TGTGCCAGCAGCCCCCGTCTAACGGAAGATACGCAGTATTTT. Amino acids: CASSPRLTEDTQYF.

This clone was recorded only once. V gene TRBV9 combines with J gene TRBJ2-2; maybe TRBD2 (5 bases). Germline V gives CDR1 SGDLS, CDR2 YYNGEE. The CDR3 has 15 residues. V lost 7 bases, J lost 5 bases, and 18 bases lay in between. Here the CDR3 reads CASGRGWGDTGELFF. In DNA form, the CDR3 reads TGTGCCAGCGGCCGGGGATGGGGAGATACCGGGGAGCTGTTTTTT.